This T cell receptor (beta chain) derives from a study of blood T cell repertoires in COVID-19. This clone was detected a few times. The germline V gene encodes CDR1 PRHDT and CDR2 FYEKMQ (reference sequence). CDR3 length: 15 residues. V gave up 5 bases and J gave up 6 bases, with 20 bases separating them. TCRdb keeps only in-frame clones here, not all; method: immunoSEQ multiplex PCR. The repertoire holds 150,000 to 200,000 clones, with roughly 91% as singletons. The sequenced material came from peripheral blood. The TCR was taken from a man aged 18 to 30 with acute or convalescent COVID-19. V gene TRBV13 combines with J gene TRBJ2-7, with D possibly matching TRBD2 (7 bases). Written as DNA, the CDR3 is TGTGCCAGCAGCCAAAATGTGGGGGGGCCAGGCGAGCAGTACTTC. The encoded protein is CASSQNVGGPGEQYF.